These T cell receptor beta chains were read from a single sample in a study of beta chain features in type 1 diabetes. Generated by immunoSEQ multiplex PCR, the TCRdb table keeps only in-frame clones and is missing some. Among 250,000 or so clones, roughly 22% were seen once, and the ten largest hold about 0.028%. Material for sequencing was naive CD4+ T cells from blood. These receptor sequences come from a woman aged 40 to 50 with type 1 diabetes. CDR3s leave out the opening cysteine and the closing phenylalanine or tryptophan. The order of the fields is V gene, J gene, D gene, CDR3 protein. A D gene is named only where the DNA matches it firmly.

TRBV29-1	TRBJ1-2	TRBD1	SGARQGYGYT
TRBV25-1	TRBJ1-2	TRBD1	ASSEGGTGLGYT
TRBV28	TRBJ2-1	.	ASSLSPRATYNEQF
TRBV9	TRBJ1-1	.	ASSALGDTEAF
TRBV28	TRBJ1-2	.	ASSPEGRGYT
TRBV19	TRBJ2-1	TRBD2	ASNLAGGPGGEQF
TRBV7-9	TRBJ1-5	TRBD1	ASSLVWSDRDNQPQH
TRBV25-1	TRBJ1-5	.	ASSTGPLNQPQH
TRBV29-1	TRBJ2-3	TRBD2	SGAGRSSTDTQY
TRBV7-9	TRBJ1-1	.	ASSLRTERTEAF
TRBV20-1	TRBJ2-1	.	SATRDNEQF
TRBV7-2	TRBJ2-7	.	ASSFFGGGTGSEQY
TRBV2	TRBJ2-7	TRBD1	ASSTGTGGEQY
TRBV29-1	TRBJ2-1	.	SVVLGGNSYNEQF
TRBV5-1	TRBJ2-7	TRBD2	ASSFLGTSSYEQY
TRBV6-5	TRBJ1-1	.	ATNRRETDTEAF
TRBV5-1	TRBJ2-1	TRBD2	ASSLDVGLAGGEQF
TRBV7-3	TRBJ2-3	.	ASSLLPGDTQY
TRBV5-1	TRBJ2-7	TRBD1	ASTVTGGEHEQY
TRBV27	TRBJ2-5	.	ASSITGYETQY
TRBV5-1	TRBJ1-1	.	ASSLEARGRTEAF
TRBV5-1	TRBJ1-6	.	ASSLAGISPLH
TRBV27	TRBJ2-5	TRBD2	ASRLSGRAWETQY
TRBV29-1	TRBJ1-1	TRBD1	SVGDRGDTEAF
TRBV2	TRBJ1-5	.	ASSPTQVQAQPQH
TRBV29-1	TRBJ2-1	.	SVERGGEQF
TRBV5-1	TRBJ2-5	TRBD2	ASSLGTSRQETQY
TRBV28	TRBJ2-7	TRBD2	ASKPGLRGTYEQY
TRBV5-1	TRBJ2-1	TRBD1	ASSRGTETYNEQF
TRBV7-6	TRBJ1-2	TRBD1	ASSQTGNGYT
TRBV27	TRBJ2-1	.	ASRGTGYNEQF
TRBV9	TRBJ1-1	.	ASSVVGRVTEAF
TRBV2	TRBJ2-3	.	ADSFRDTQY
TRBV27	TRBJ2-3	TRBD2	ASSSWTSGSTDTQY
TRBV27	TRBJ1-4	.	ASAPPGARGEKLF
TRBV10-3	TRBJ1-2	.	AISESGDYGYT
TRBV6-5	TRBJ1-5	.	ASGLKTANQPQH
TRBV11-3	TRBJ2-7	.	ASSTGGSYEQY
TRBV4-1	TRBJ1-1	.	ASSQAELDTEAF
TRBV7-8	TRBJ1-6	TRBD1	ASSSSGGGGRNSPLH
TRBV28	TRBJ1-5	TRBD1	ASRPRDRVNQPQH
TRBV9	TRBJ2-5	.	ASSRPRGSSQETQY
TRBV19	TRBJ2-6	.	ASTTLGDSGANVLT
TRBV7-2	TRBJ2-3	.	ASSSSTDTQY
TRBV5-1	TRBJ2-2	TRBD2	ASRSGTSSTGELF
TRBV7-2	TRBJ2-4	.	ASSPWTANIQY
TRBV9	TRBJ2-3	.	ASSVESVGSDTQY
TRBV25-1	TRBJ2-7	.	ASSDLRSSYEQY
TRBV29-1	TRBJ1-1	.	SVDRNTEAF
TRBV5-4	TRBJ2-7	TRBD2	ASSPRESPYEQY
TRBV15	TRBJ1-5	TRBD1	ATSRDSQPQH
TRBV4-3	TRBJ2-5	TRBD2	ASSQVGTSGRRETQY
TRBV2	TRBJ2-1	TRBD1	ASTQLEGAEQF
TRBV9	TRBJ1-5	.	ASSPGLGQPQH
TRBV7-9	TRBJ2-7	.	ASSSPPRTDKPYEQY
TRBV27	TRBJ2-1	TRBD2	ASRGLAGLEQF
TRBV7-2	TRBJ2-1	TRBD1	ASSLGPQGWDYNEQF
TRBV19	TRBJ2-5	.	ASSPVVQETQY
TRBV5-4	TRBJ2-5	TRBD1	ASSLSTGTQETQY